The rows below give T cell receptor beta chains drawn from one sample of a study of HIV-infected patients and healthy controls. TCRdb passed the 5' RACE reads through MiXCR, listing each CDR3 protein once. The sample has thousands of distinct CDR3 sequences, around 8.6% seen once. The sequences come from blood, collected during antiretroviral therapy. The receptors were sampled from an adult with HIV infection. The CDR3 runs from the conserved cysteine through the conserved F or W. Fields, in order: CDR3 protein, CDR3 length, V gene, J gene, D gene. A D gene is named only where the DNA matches it firmly.

CDR3: CASSNLQGSKNIQYF; length: 15; V: TRBV6-2/TRBV6-3; J: TRBJ2-4; D: NA
CDR3: CAISGTGVQTEAFF; length: 14; V: TRBV10-3; J: TRBJ1-1; D: TRBD1
CDR3: CSVEASRVTGELFF; length: 14; V: TRBV29-1; J: TRBJ2-2; D: NA
CDR3: CASSGTGPDSGNTIYF; length: 16; V: TRBV12-3/TRBV12-4; J: TRBJ1-3; D: NA
CDR3: CAISAPTKETQYF; length: 13; V: TRBV10-3; J: TRBJ2-5; D: NA
CDR3: CAWRPGPGSGYEQYF; length: 15; V: TRBV30; J: TRBJ2-7; D: NA
CDR3: CASSPGTGKKNTEAFF; length: 16; V: TRBV6-2/TRBV6-3; J: TRBJ1-1; D: TRBD1
CDR3: CASSLANGGRHYGYTF; length: 16; V: TRBV5-1; J: TRBJ1-2; D: NA
CDR3: CASSLTGPTTEAFF; length: 14; V: TRBV28; J: TRBJ1-1; D: NA
CDR3: CASSIGRGLDNEQFF; length: 15; V: TRBV19; J: TRBJ2-1; D: NA
CDR3: CASSIRGFANTGELFF; length: 16; V: TRBV5-4; J: TRBJ2-2; D: NA
CDR3: CASSYTSSGGVSTDTQYF; length: 18; V: TRBV6-5; J: TRBJ2-3; D: TRBD2
CDR3: CSVEEQLNEKLFF; length: 13; V: TRBV29-1; J: TRBJ1-4; D: NA
CDR3: CASSARSGRLGEKLFF; length: 16; V: TRBV9; J: TRBJ1-4; D: NA
CDR3: CASSFRGGQPQHF; length: 13; V: TRBV6-2/TRBV6-3; J: TRBJ1-5; D: NA
CDR3: CASTEEGYEAFF; length: 12; V: TRBV2; J: TRBJ1-1; D: NA
CDR3: CASSRGQGSGYTF; length: 13; V: TRBV7-9; J: TRBJ1-2; D: TRBD1
CDR3: CASYPHTSGGSYEQYF; length: 16; V: TRBV6-4; J: TRBJ2-7; D: TRBD2
CDR3: CASSQERGTEAFF; length: 13; V: TRBV14; J: TRBJ1-1; D: NA
CDR3: CASNRVTTNEKLFF; length: 14; V: TRBV28; J: TRBJ1-4; D: NA
CDR3: CASSLGSGANVLTF; length: 14; V: TRBV25-1; J: TRBJ2-6; D: NA
CDR3: CSAREGGNTEAFF; length: 13; V: TRBV20-1; J: TRBJ1-1; D: NA
CDR3: CASSLEPYGNQPQHF; length: 15; V: TRBV28; J: TRBJ1-5; D: NA
CDR3: CASRGQGIIGELFF; length: 14; V: TRBV28; J: TRBJ2-2; D: TRBD1
CDR3: CSVTAGQGTSSYNEQFF; length: 17; V: TRBV29-1; J: TRBJ2-1; D: TRBD1
CDR3: CSVRTEGYTF; length: 10; V: TRBV29-1; J: TRBJ1-2; D: NA
CDR3: CAISEGVGVQPQHF; length: 14; V: TRBV10-3; J: TRBJ1-5; D: NA
CDR3: CASSLLGGEKLFF; length: 13; V: TRBV6-5; J: TRBJ1-4; D: TRBD1
CDR3: CASSVAAGTGTDEQYF; length: 16; V: TRBV9; J: TRBJ2-7; D: TRBD1
CDR3: CASSPGRGEGQPQHF; length: 15; V: TRBV18; J: TRBJ1-5; D: NA
CDR3: CASSQLAGLHSWTQYF; length: 16; V: TRBV4-3; J: TRBJ2-5; D: TRBD2
CDR3: CASSFKTGTAGNTIYF; length: 16; V: TRBV28; J: TRBJ1-3; D: TRBD1
CDR3: CATSRIQGLNTEAFF; length: 15; V: TRBV15; J: TRBJ1-1; D: NA
CDR3: CSASIQGGTEAFF; length: 13; V: TRBV20-1; J: TRBJ1-1; D: TRBD1
CDR3: CASSQLAGASYEQYF; length: 15; V: TRBV7-2; J: TRBJ2-7; D: TRBD2
CDR3: CASSRGAAGGKWNEQFF; length: 17; V: TRBV7-2; J: TRBJ2-1; D: TRBD2
CDR3: CASRDRDNSPLHF; length: 13; V: TRBV6-6; J: TRBJ1-6; D: TRBD1
CDR3: CAWSLAGTTAEGQFF; length: 15; V: TRBV30; J: TRBJ2-1; D: TRBD2
CDR3: CASSPFGQDSNQPQHF; length: 16; V: TRBV7-9; J: TRBJ1-5; D: NA